The 7 T cell receptor beta chains in this list originate from one sample, sequenced in a study of neurological immune-mediated disorders. Documented time point: longitudinal time-point 2. From the 5' RACE reads, TCRdb called clonotypes with MiXCR, one entry per CDR3 protein. The repertoire holds about 49,000 distinct CDR3 sequences, with about 12% as singletons. Sequenced input: PBMCs. The receptors derive from a male donor with HTLV-1-associated myelopathy (HAM/TSP).

In its sample, this clonotype was seen many times. This chain connects TRBV5-1 to TRBJ2-1; D remains ambiguous. Germline V lookup: CDR1 SGHRS, CDR2 YFSETQ. Trimming took off 3 bases at V and 12 bases at J, with 19 bases between the two ends. The CDR3 sequence is 14 residues long. In DNA, the CDR3 is TGCGCCAGCAGCTCAACAACGGGTCCCGGACCGCAGTTCTTC. Encoded protein: CASSSTTGPGPQFF.

There are many counts of this clonotype. V usage is TRBV20-1 and J usage is TRBJ1-1, with D unclear. The germline V gene encodes CDR1 DFQATT and CDR2 SNEGSKA (reference sequence). The length of the CDR3 is 12 residues. V lost 8 bases, J lost 1 base, and 11 bases lay in between. The CDR3 loop is CSPFYPNTEAFF. CDR3 in DNA: TGCAGTCCCTTCTACCCGAACACTGAAGCTTTCTTT.

This clonotype has ten or more counts. The chain uses TRBV12-3 or TRBV12-4 and TRBJ1-3; no clear D gene. The germline V and J ends were trimmed by 10 bases and 0 bases, with 13 bases remaining between them. The CDR3 length is 14 residues. The CDR3 reads CATTTGASGNTIYF. The DNA of the CDR3 is TGTGCCACCACCACTGGAGCCTCTGGAAACACCATATATTTT.

V gene TRBV7-9 combines with J gene TRBJ2-5, with a tentative D call TRBD1 (6 bases). The CDR3 extends over 14 amino acids. Trimming stripped 1 base from V and 4 bases from J, with 10 bases between. The germline V gene encodes CDR1 SEHNR and CDR2 FQNEAQ (reference sequence). DNA for the CDR3: TGTGCCAGCAGCTTAGGAGGGGGTGGAGAGACCCAGTACTTC. It codes for CASSLGGGGETQYF.

This clonotype was detected many times. The chain is built from TRBV10-2 and TRBJ1-2, with D uncertain. CDR1 and CDR2 (germline): WSHSY, SAAADI. Trimming stripped 5 bases from V and 0 bases from J, with 13 bases between. CDR3 length equals 15 residues. CDR3 DNA: TGCGCCAGCAGTCTTCGGGCAGGAGCTAACTATGGCTACACCTTC. Its translation is CASSLRAGANYGYTF.

This clonotype has a count of ten or more. This rearrangement joins TRBV5-1 to TRBJ2-5; D not resolved. Per the germline V gene, CDR1 is SGHRS and CDR2 is YFSETQ. Trimming removed 3 bases at V and 5 bases at J, with 5 bases between. This CDR3 comprises 11 residues. This CDR3 reads CASSYYETQYF. The DNA for the CDR3 is TGCGCCAGCAGCTATTACGAGACCCAGTACTTC.

Notes on this clonotype: It is unclear where the CDR3 begins or ends on the DNA, so no DNA is shown, and the CDR3 is as TCRdb lists it. This chain uses TRBV7-9 with TRBJ2-7; the D call of TRBD2 is as the table states it, not checked on the DNA. Germline V CDR1 and CDR2: SEHNR, FQNEAQ (reference sequence). 20 amino acids form the CDR3, both terminal residues included. CDR3 region: CASSFYICSASGRGVYEQYF.